This T cell receptor (beta chain) emerged from a study of human T cells and chemical hapten exposure. The germline V gene has CDR1 SQVTM and CDR2 ANQGSEA. Trimming pared 3 bases from V and 5 bases from J, leaving 11 bases between. The CDR3 contains 13 residues. About this clonotype itself: Antigen unknown.

Overall study results and limits: As patch test score rose, PT1 expanded TCR counts tended to rise as well. No alteration of TCRs above 1 in 1000 frequency was seen with DPC sensitization.

Indicated time point: patch test 1, 2 weeks after DPC sensitization. As to treatment: therapeutic diphenylcyclopropenone sensitization with weekly scalp DPC. The study drew its donors from alopecia patients who were 18 to 70 years old and suitable for DPC. TCRdb redid the calling of the RACE reads with MiXCR, one entry per CDR3 protein. The table includes around 300,000 distinct CDR3 sequences, around 6.9% detected once. Sequencing was performed on whole blood, taken in connection with sensitization to the hapten diphenylcyclopropenone (DPC). V is TRBV29-1 and J is TRBJ2-1, with D perhaps matching TRBD2 (7 bases). The sequence was obtained from a woman between 18 and 29 years old with alopecia areata. Some clones in this sample may be carry-over from other donors' samples. DNA of the CDR3: TGCAGCGTTGAGGGGGAGGGGGACAATGAGCAGTTCTTC. Translating it yields CSVEGEGDNEQFF.